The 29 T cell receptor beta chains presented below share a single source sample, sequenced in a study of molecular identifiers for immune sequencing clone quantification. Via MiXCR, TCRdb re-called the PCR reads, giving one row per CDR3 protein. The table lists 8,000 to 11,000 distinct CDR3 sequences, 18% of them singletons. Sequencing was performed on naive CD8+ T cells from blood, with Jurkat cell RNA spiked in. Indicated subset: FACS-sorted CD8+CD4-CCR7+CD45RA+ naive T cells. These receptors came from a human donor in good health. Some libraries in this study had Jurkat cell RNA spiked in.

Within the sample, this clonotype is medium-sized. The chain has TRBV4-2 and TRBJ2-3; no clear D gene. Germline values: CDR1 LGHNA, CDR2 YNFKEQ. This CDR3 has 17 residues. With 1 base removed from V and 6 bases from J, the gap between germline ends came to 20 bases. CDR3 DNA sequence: TGTGCCAGCAGCCAAGTGTCCGCTAACGACATAAGGGATACGCAGTATTTT. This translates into CASSQVSANDIRDTQYF.

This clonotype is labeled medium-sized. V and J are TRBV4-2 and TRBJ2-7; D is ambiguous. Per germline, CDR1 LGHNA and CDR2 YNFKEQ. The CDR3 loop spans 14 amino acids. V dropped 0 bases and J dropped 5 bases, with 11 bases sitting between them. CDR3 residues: CASSQEESRDEQYF. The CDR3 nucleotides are TGTGCCAGCAGCCAAGAAGAGAGTAGGGACGAGCAGTACTTC.

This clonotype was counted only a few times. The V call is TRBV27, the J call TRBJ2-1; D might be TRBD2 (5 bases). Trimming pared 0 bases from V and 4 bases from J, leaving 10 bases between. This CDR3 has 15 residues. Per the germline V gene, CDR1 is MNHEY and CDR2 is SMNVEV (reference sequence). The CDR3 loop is CASSLSTRTYNEQFF. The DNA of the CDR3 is TGTGCCAGCAGTTTATCGACGCGGACTTACAATGAGCAGTTCTTC.

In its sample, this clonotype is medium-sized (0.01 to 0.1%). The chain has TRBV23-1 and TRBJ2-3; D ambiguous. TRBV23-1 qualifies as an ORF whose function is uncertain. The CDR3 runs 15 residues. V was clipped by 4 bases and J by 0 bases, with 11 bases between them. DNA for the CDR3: TGCGCCAGCAGTCGTCTGGAGTTTAGCACAGATACGCAGTATTTT. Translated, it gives CASSRLEFSTDTQYF.

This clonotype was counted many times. In nucleotides, the CDR3 is TGTGCCATCAGAGTCGACAGTGTTGGGAACTCACCCCTCCACTTT. This codes for CAIRVDSVGNSPLHF. This rearrangement joins TRBV10-3 to TRBJ1-6, with D possibly TRBD1 on 5 matching bases. Germline CDR1 is ENHRY and CDR2 is SYGVKD. V lost 6 bases and J 10 bases, leaving 19 bases between the germline ends. There are 15 residues in the CDR3.

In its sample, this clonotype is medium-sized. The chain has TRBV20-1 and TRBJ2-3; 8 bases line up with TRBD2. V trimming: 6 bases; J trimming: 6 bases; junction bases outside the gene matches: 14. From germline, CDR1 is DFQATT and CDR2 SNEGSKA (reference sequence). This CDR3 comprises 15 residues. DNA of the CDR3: TGCAGTGCCCAAAGGTTGACGGGAGGGCCCGATACGCAGTATTTT. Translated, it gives CSAQRLTGGPDTQYF.

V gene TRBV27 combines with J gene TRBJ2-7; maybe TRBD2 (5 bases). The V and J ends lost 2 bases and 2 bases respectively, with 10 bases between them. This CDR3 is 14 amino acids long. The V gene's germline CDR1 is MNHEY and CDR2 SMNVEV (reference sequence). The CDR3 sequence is CASSLGGGAYEQYF. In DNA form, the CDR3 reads TGTGCCAGCAGTTTAGGCGGAGGAGCCTACGAGCAGTACTTC.

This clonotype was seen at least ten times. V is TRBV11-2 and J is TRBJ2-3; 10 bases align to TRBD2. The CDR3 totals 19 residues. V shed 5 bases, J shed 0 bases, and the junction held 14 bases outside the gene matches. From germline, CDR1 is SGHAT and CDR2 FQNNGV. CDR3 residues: CASSQFPVTSGESTDTQYF. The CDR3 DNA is TGTGCCAGCAGCCAGTTTCCGGTTACTAGCGGGGAAAGCACAGATACGCAGTATTTT.

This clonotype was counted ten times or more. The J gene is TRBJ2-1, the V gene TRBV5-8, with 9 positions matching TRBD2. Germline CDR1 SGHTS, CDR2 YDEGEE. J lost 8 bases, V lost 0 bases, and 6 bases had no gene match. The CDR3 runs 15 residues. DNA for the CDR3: TGTGCCAGCAGCTTGGCCGGGCGGGAGGGCGATGAGCAGTTCTTC. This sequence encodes CASSLAGREGDEQFF.

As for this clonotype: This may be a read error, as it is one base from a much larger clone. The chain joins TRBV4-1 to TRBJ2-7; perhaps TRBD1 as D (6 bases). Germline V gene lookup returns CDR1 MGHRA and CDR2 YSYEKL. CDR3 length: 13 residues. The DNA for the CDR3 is TGCGCCAGCAGCCCCGGACAGAACTACAAGCAGTACTTC. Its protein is CASSPGQNYKQYF.

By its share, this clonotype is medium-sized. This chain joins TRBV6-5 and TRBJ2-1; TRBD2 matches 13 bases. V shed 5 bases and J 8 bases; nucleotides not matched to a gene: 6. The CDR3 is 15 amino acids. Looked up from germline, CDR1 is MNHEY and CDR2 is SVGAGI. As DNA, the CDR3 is TGTGCCAGCAGTCCGGGACTAGCGGGAAGTGATGAGCAGTTCTTC. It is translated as CASSPGLAGSDEQFF.

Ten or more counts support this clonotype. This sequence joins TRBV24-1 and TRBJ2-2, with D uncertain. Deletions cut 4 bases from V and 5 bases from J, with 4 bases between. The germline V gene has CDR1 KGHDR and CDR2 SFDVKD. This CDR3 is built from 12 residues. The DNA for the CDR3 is TGTGCCACCAGTGACTATACCGGGGAGCTGTTTTTT. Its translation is CATSDYTGELFF.

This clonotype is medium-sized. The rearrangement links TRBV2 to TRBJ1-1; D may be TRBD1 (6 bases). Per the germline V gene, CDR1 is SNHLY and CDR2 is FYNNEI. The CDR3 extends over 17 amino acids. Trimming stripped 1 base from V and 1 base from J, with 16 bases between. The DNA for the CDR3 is TGTGCCAGCAGTGAAGACCCTAGACAGGAGCAGAACACTGAAGCTTTCTTT. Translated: CASSEDPRQEQNTEAFF.

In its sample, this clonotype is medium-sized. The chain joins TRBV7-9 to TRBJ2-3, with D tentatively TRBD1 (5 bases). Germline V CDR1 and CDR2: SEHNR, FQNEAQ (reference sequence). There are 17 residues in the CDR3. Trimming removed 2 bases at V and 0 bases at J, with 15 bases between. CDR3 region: CASSLLPAGLSTDTQYF. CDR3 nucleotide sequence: TGTGCCAGCAGCTTACTTCCGGCAGGGCTCAGCACAGATACGCAGTATTTT.

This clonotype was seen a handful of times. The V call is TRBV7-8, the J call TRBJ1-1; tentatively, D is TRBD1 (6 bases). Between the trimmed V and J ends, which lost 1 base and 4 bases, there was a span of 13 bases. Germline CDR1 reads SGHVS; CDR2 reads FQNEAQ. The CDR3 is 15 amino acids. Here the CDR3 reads CASSLGEGGSTEAFF. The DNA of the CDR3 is TGTGCCAGCAGCTTAGGGGAGGGGGGAAGCACTGAAGCTTTCTTT.

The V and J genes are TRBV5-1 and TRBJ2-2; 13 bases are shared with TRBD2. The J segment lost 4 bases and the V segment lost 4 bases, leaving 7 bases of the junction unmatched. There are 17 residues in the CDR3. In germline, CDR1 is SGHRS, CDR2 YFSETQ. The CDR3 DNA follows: TGCGCCAGCAGCCCCGGAGGACTAGCGGGAGCCACCGGGGAGCTGTTTTTT. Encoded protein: CASSPGGLAGATGELFF. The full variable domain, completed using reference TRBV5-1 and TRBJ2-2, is KAGVTQTPRYLIKTRGQQVTLSCSPISGHRSVSWYQQTPGQGLQFLFEYFSETQRNKGNFPGRFSGRQFSNSRSEMNVSTLELGDSALYLCASSPGGLAGATGELFFGEGSRLTVL.

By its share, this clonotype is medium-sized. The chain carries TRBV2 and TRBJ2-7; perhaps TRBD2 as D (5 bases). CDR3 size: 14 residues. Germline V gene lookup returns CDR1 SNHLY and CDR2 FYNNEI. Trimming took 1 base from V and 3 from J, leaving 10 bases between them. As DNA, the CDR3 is TGTGCCAGCAGTGAAGTGATGGGAGACTACGAGCAGTACTTC. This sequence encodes CASSEVMGDYEQYF.

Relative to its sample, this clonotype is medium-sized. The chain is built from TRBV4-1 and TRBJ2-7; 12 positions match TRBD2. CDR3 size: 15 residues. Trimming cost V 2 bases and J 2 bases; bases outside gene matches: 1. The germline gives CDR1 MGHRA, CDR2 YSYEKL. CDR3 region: CASSQTSGRTYEQYF. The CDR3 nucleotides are TGCGCCAGCAGCCAAACTAGCGGGAGGACCTACGAGCAGTACTTC.

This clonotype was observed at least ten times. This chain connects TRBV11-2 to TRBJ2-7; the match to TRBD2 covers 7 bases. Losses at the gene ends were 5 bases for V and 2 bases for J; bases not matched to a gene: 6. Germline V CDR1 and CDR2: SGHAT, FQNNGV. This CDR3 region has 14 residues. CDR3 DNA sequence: TGTGCCAGCAGCCCAAGAGCGGGAACCTACGAGCAGTACTTC. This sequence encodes CASSPRAGTYEQYF.

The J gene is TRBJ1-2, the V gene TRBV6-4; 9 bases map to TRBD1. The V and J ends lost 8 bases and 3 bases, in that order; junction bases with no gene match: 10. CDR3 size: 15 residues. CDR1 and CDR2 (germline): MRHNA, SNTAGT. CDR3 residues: CASEPEGQGDYGYTF. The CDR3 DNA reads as TGTGCCAGCGAACCCGAGGGACAGGGCGACTATGGCTACACCTTC.

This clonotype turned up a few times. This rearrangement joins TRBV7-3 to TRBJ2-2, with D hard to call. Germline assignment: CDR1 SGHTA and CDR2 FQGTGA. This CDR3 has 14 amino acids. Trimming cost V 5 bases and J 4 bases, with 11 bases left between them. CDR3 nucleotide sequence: TGTGCCAGCAGCGCATTGTCGGGCACCGGGGAGCTGTTTTTT. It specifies CASSALSGTGELFF. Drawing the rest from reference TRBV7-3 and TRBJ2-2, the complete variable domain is GAGVSQTPSNKVTEKGKYVELRCDPISGHTALYWYRQSLGQGPEFLIYFQGTGAADDSGLPNDRFFAVRPEGSVSTLKIQRTERGDSAVYLCASSALSGTGELFFGEGSRLTVL.

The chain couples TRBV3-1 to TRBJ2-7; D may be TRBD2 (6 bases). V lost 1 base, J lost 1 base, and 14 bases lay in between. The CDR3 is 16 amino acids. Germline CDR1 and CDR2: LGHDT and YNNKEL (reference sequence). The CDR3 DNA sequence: TGTGCCAGCAGCCAAGTTTCCACTAGCCGATCCTACGAGCAGTACTTC. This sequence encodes CASSQVSTSRSYEQYF.

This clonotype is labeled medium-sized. The CDR3 DNA reads TGTGCCAGCAGTTTACGAGCCCCGGGACGGACTAGCACAGATACGCAGTATTTT. Translating gives CASSLRAPGRTSTDTQYF. V usage is TRBV28 and J usage is TRBJ2-3; D tentatively fits TRBD1 or TRBD2 (5 bases each). The CDR3 covers 18 residues. Germline CDR1 and CDR2: MDHEN and SYDVKM. With 2 bases removed from V and 0 bases from J, the gap between germline ends came to 18 bases.

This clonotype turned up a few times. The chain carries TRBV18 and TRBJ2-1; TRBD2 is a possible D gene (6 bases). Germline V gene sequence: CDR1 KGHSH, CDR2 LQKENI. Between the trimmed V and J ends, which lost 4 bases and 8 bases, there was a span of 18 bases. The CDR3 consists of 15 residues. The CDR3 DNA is TGTGCCAGCTCACTGGACTACTCAGGCGCCGATGAGCAGTTCTTC. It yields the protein CASSLDYSGADEQFF.

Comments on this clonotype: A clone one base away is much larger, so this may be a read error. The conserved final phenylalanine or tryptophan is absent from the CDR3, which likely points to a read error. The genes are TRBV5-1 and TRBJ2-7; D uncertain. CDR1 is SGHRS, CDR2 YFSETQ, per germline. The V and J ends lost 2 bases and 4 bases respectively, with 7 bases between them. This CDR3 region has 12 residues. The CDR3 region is CASSFNGYEQYL. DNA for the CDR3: TGCGCCAGCAGCTTTAACGGATACGAGCAGTACCTC.

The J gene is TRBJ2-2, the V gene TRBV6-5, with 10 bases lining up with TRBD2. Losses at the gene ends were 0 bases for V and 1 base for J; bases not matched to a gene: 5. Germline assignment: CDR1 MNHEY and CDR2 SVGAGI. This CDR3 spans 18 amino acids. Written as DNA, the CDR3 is TGTGCCAGCAGTTACTCGCTAGCGGGAGTGATGAACACCGGGGAGCTGTTTTTT. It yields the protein CASSYSLAGVMNTGELFF.

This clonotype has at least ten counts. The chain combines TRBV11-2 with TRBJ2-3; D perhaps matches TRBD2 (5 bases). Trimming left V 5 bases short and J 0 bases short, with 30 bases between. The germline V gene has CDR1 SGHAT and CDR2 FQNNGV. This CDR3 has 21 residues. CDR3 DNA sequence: TGTGCCAGCAGCCCACCTCACTTCGGACCCACCCCCGAGCGGAGCACAGATACGCAGTATTTT. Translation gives CASSPPHFGPTPERSTDTQYF.

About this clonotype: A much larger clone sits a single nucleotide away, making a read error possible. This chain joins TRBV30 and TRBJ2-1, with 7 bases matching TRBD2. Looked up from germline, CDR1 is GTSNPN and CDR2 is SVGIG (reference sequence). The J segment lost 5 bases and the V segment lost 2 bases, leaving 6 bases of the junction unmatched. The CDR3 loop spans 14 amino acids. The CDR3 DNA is TGTGCCTGGAGTTTATCGGGAGGACACAATGAGCAGTTCTTC. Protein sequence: CAWSLSGGHNEQFF.

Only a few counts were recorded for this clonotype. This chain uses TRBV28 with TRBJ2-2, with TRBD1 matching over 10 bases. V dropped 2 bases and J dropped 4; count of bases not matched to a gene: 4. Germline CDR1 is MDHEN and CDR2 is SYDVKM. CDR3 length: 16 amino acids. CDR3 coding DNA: TGTGCCAGCAGTTTAGTTGGGACAGGGGTCACCGGGGAGCTGTTTTTT. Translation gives CASSLVGTGVTGELFF.